This T cell receptor (beta chain) was sequenced in a study of T cells in Graves' hyperthyroidism and ophthalmopathy. J gave up 11 bases and V 2 bases, and 3 bases lay outside the gene matches. Germline values: CDR1 MNHNY, CDR2 SVGAGI (reference sequence). The CDR3 consists of 12 residues. Patients showing uncontrolled infection, other autoimmune disease, pregnancy or lactation were ineligible. TCR beta CDR3 regions were amplified from RNA. The HTBI primer set served for first-round RT-PCR of the TCR CDR3. TCRdb re-called the multiplex PCR reads through MiXCR, storing one row per CDR3 protein. This sample carries approximately 260,000 distinct CDR3 sequences, approximately 16% of them seen once, and the ten largest clones take around 31%.

The receptor was derived from a woman aged 45-65 years with Graves' hyperthyroidism that later progressed to Graves' ophthalmopathy. Sequenced input: blood. The chain combines TRBV6-6 with TRBJ1-5, with TRBD1 matching 7 bases. The CDR3 DNA reads TGTGCCAGCAGTTACGACAGGGCCTCCCAGCATTTT. It translates to CASSYDRASQHF.